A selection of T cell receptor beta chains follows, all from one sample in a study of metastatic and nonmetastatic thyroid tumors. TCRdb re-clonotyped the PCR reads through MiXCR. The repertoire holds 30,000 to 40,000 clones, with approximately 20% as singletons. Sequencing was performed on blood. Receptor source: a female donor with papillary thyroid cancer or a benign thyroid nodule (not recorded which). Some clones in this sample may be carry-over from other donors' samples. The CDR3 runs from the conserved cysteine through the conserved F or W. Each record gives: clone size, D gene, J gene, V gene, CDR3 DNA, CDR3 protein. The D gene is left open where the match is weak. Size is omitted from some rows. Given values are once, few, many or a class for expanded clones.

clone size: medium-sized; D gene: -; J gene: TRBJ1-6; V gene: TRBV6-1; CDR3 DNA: TGTGCCAGCAGGGAGAAGAGGGGTCATTCACCCCTCCACTTT; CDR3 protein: CASREKRGHSPLHF
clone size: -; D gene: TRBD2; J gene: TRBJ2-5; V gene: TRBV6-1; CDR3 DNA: TGTGCCAGCAGTGAAAGGGGAGCGGGAGGGAAGGAGACCCAGTACTTC; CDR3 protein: CASSERGAGGKETQYF
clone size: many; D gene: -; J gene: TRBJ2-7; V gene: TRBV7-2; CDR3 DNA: TGTGCCAGCAGCTTAGGAGGGGGGGAAATTCCATTCGAGCAGTACTTC; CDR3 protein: CASSLGGGEIPFEQYF
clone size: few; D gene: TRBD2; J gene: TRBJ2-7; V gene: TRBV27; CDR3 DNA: TGTGCCAGCAGTTCTAGCGGATACTACGAGCAGTACTTC; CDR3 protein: CASSSSGYYEQYF
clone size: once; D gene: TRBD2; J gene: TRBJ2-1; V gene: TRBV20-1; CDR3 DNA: TGCAGTGCACCGGGACTAGCGGGATTGAGTATATACAATGAGCAGTTCTTC; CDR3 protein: CSAPGLAGLSIYNEQFF
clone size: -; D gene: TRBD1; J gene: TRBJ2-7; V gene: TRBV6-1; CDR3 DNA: TGTGCCAGCAGTGAAGCGCGGACAGGGGTTTACGAGCAGTACTTC; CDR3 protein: CASSEARTGVYEQYF
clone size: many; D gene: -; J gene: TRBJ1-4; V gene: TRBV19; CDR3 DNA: TGTGCCAGTCAGTTGACAGCCGCCTTCAATGAAAAACTGTTTTTT; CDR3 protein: CASQLTAAFNEKLFF
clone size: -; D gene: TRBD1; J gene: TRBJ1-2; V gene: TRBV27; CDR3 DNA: TGTGCCAGCAGTTTTGCCAATCTAGGACAGGGAAATGGCTACACCTTC; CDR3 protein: CASSFANLGQGNGYTF
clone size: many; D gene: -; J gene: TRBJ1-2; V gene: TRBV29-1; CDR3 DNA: TGCAGCTCCACCGGAGTGGGGGGCCATGGCTACACCTTC; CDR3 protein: CSSTGVGGHGYTF
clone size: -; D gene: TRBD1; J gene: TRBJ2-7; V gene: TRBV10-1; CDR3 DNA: TGCGCCAGCAGTGTGTCATTGGGACAGGGGCTAGGCGAGCAGTACTTC; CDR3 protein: CASSVSLGQGLGEQYF
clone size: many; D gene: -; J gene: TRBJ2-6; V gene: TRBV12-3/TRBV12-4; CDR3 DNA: TGTGCCAGCAGTTTAATCCAGGCACGCTCTGGGGCCAACGTCCTGACTTTC; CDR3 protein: CASSLIQARSGANVLTF
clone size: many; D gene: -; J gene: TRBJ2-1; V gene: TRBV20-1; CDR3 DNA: TGCAGTGCCCCCGTGGGTGACTGGGGCTATGAGCAGTTCTTC; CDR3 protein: CSAPVGDWGYEQFF
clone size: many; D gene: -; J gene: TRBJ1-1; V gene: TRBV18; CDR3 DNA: TGTGCCAGCTCACCACCGTCACGCGGGAGTAACACTGAAGCTTTCTTT; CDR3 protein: CASSPPSRGSNTEAFF
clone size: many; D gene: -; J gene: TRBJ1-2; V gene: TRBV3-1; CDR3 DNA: TGTGCCAGCAGCCAAGGGCAGGCGGCCTACTATGGCTACACCTTC; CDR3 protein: CASSQGQAAYYGYTF
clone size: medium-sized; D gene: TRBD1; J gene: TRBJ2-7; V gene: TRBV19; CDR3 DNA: TGTGCCAGTAGTAACTACAGGGGATACGAGCAGTACTTC; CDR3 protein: CASSNYRGYEQYF
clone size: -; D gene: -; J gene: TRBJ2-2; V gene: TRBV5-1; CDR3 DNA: TGCGCCAGCAGCTTGGACGTCGGCGGGGAGCTGTTTTTT; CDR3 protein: CASSLDVGGELFF
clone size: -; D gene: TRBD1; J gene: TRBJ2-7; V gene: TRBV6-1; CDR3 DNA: TGTGCCAGCAGGGACAGGTGGCCGGGATCCTACGAGCAGTACTTC; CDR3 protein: CASRDRWPGSYEQYF
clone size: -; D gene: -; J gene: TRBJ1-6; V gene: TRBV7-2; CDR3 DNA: TGTGCCAGCAGCTCCCCACCCCTAGCCCTCCACTTT; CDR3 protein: CASSSPPLALHF
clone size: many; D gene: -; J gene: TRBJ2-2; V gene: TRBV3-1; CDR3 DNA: TGTGCCAGCAGCCAGGCCTATACAGGGGCGGGGACCGGGGAGCTGTTTTTT; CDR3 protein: CASSQAYTGAGTGELFF
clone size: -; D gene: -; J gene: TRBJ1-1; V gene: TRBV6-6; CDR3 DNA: TGTGCCAGCAGTTACTCGAGCAGGCCTCTGAAAGAAGCTTTCTTT; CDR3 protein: CASSYSSRPLKEAFF
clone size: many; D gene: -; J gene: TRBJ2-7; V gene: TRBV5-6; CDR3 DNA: TGTGCCAGCAGCTTGGAACACAAGACCTACGAGCAGTACTTC; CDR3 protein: CASSLEHKTYEQYF
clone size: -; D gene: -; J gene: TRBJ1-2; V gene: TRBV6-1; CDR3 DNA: TGTGCCAGCGAGGGGTCGCGGTTACCGTACCCATTC; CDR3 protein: CASEGSRLPYPF
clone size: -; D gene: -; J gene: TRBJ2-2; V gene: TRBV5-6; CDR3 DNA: TGTGCCAGCAGCTGGGACAGCCCTCGAGGGAGGACCGGGGAGCTGTTTTTT; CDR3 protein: CASSWDSPRGRTGELFF
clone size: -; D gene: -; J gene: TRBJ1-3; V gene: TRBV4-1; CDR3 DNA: TGCGCCAGCAGTCAACCAGGGTCCGGAAACACCATATATTTT; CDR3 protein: CASSQPGSGNTIYF
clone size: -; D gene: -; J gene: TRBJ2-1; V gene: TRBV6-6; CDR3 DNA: TGTGCCAGCAGTTACCTATCGGGGGAAGCGGATGAGCAGTTCTTC; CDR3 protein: CASSYLSGEADEQFF
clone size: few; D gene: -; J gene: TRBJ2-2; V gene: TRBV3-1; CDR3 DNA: TGTGCCAGCAGCCAAGAGAGCCATACCGGGGAGCTGTTTTTT; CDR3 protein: CASSQESHTGELFF
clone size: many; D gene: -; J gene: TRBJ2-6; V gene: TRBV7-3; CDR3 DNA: TGTGCCAGCAGGATGGGTGCTGGGGCCAACGTCCTGACTTTC; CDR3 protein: CASRMGAGANVLTF
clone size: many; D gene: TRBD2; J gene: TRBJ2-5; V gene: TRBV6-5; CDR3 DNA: TGTGCCAGCAGTTACTCCCTAGCGGGGGGACAAGAGACCCAGTACTTC; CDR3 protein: CASSYSLAGGQETQYF
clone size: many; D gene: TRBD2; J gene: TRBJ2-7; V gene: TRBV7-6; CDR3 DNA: TGTGCCAGCAGCGGAACTAGCGGGGGGGGTTACGAGCAGTACTTC; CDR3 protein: CASSGTSGGGYEQYF
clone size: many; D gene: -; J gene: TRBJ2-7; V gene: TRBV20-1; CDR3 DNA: TGCAGTGCTAGTGGCGCGGAGCCCTACGAGCAGTACTTC; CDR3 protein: CSASGAEPYEQYF
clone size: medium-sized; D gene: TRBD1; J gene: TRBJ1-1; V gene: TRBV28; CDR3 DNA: TGTGCCAGCAGTGAGACACAGGGGGTGAACACTGAAGCTTTCTTT; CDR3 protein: CASSETQGVNTEAFF
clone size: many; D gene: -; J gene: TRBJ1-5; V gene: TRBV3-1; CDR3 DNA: TGTGCCAGCAGCCAAGGTCCCAGGGGCAATCAGCCCCAGCATTTT; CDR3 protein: CASSQGPRGNQPQHF
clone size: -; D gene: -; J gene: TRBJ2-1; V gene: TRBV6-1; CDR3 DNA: TGTGCCAGCAGGACGACTTGGGATGAACAGTTCTTC; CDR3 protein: CASRTTWDEQFF
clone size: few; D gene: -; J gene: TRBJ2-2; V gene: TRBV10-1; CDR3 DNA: TGCGCCAGCAGTGAAGGACAGTCTGGACGCGGGGAGCTGTTTTTT; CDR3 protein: CASSEGQSGRGELFF
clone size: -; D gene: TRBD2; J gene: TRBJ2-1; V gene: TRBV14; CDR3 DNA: TGTGCCAGCAGCCAAACTGGACTAGCGGGAACGAGGGCCGACAATGAGCAGTTCTTC; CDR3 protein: CASSQTGLAGTRADNEQFF
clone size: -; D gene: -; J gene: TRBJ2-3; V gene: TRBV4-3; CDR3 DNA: TGCGCCAGCAGCCAAGACCCCCAGGGGGGGACAGATACGCAGTATTTT; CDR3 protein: CASSQDPQGGTDTQYF
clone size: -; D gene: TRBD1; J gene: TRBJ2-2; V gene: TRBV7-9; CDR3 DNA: TGTGCCAGCAGCCCCCAGACAGGGTCCACCGGGGAGCTGTTTTTT; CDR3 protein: CASSPQTGSTGELFF
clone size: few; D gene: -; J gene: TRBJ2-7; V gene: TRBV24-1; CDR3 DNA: TGTGCCACCAGTGATAGCACAGCGAGTTACGAGCAGTACTTC; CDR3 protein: CATSDSTASYEQYF
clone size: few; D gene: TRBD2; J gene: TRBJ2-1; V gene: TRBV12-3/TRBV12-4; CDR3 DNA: TGTGCCAGCAGTTTAGAGGCTAGCGGTTACAATGAGCAGTTCTTC; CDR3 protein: CASSLEASGYNEQFF
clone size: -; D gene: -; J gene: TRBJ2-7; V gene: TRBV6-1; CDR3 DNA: TGTGCCAGCAGAACAGGGAGCACCTACGAGCAGTACTTC; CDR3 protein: CASRTGSTYEQYF